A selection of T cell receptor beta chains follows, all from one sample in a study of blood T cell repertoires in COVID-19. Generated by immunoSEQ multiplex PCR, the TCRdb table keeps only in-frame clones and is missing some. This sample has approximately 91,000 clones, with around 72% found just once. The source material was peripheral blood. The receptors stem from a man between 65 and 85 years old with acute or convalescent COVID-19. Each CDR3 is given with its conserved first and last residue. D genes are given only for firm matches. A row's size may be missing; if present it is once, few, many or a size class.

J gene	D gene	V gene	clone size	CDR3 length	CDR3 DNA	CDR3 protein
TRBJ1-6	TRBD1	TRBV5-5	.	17	TGTGCCAGCAGCTCACCGTTTAAGGGACAGAAAAGCTCACCCCTCCACTTT	CASSSPFKGQKSSPLHF
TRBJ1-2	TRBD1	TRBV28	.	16	TGTGCCAGCAGTTCCGGGGGACAGGGACTTTTGGGTGGCTACACCTTC	CASSSGGQGLLGGYTF
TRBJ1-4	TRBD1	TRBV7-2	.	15	TGTGCCAGCAGCTTATTCGACAGGGGGCGCGAAAAACTGTTTTTT	CASSLFDRGREKLFF
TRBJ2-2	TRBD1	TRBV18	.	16	TGTGCCAGCTCCACGGACAGGCGGGCCAACACCGGGGAGCTGTTTTTT	CASSTDRRANTGELFF
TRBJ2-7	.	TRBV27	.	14	TGTGCCAGCAGTTTATCTACAGCTTCCTACGAGCAGTACTTC	CASSLSTASYEQYF
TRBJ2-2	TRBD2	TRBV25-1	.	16	TGTGCCAGCAGTGAGGGTAGCGGGAGTATTTCCGGGGAGCTGTTTTTT	CASSEGSGSISGELFF
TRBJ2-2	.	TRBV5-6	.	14	TGTGCCAGCAGCACGGGACTGCACACCGGGGAGCTGTTTTTT	CASSTGLHTGELFF
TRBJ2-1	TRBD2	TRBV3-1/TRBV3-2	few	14	TGTGCCAGCAGCCGCCCAGCGGGGCCCAATGAGCAGTTCTTC	CASSRPAGPNEQFF
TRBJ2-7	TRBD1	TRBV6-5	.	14	TGTGCCAGCAGACCCACAGGGGGCCCCTACGAGCAGTACTTC	CASRPTGGPYEQYF
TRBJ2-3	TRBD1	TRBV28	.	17	TGTGCCAGCAGCCCTAATACAGGGGTCTCCTCCACAGATACGCAGTATTTT	CASSPNTGVSSTDTQYF
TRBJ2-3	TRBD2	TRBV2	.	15	TGTGCCAGCAGTGAAGGGGGGGGAGGTGGAGATACGCAGTATTTT	CASSEGGGGGDTQYF
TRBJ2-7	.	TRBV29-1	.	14	TGCAGCGTGGGTGATCGGTGGTCGGGGTACGAGCAGTACTTC	CSVGDRWSGYEQYF
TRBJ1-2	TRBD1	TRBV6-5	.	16	TGTGCCAGCAGTTACTCGTTCGACAGGGTGAGCTATGGCTACACCTTC	CASSYSFDRVSYGYTF
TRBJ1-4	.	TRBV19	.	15	TGTGCCAGTACCACCCGTGGGGGTGGGGGGGAAAAACTGTTTTTT	CASTTRGGGGEKLFF
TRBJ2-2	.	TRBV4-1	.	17	TGCGCCAGCAGCCAAGGGGGGCTAGCGGCGAACACCGGGGAGCTGTTTTTT	CASSQGGLAANTGELFF
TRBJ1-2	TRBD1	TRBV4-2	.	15	TGTGCCAGCAGGCAAGCGGCGCAGGGGGCGCTTGGCTACACCTTC	CASRQAAQGALGYTF
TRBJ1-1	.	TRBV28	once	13	TGTGCCAGCATCCGAGGGGGGGGGACTGAAGCTTTCTTT	CASIRGGGTEAFF
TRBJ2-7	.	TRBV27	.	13	TGTGCCAGCAGTTTTATCCCGGGATACGAGCAGTACTTC	CASSFIPGYEQYF
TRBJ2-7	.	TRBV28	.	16	TGTGCCAGCACCCGTATGGCCGGGAGTTGGGACTACGAGCAGTACTTC	CASTRMAGSWDYEQYF
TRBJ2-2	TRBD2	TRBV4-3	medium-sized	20	TGCGCCAGCAGCCAAGATAGGACTAGCGGAGATCCTACGAACACCGGGGAGCTGTTTTTT	CASSQDRTSGDPTNTGELFF
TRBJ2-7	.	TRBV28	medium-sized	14	TGTGCCAGCAGTTTCTCCGGACAAGACTACGAGCAGTACTTC	CASSFSGQDYEQYF
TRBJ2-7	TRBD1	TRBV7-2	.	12	TGTGCCAGCAGCATGACAGGGACCGAGCAGTACTTC	CASSMTGTEQYF
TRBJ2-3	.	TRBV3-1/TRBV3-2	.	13	TGTGCCAGCAGCCAAGGGGCAAGCTTTGCGCAGTATTTT	CASSQGASFAQYF
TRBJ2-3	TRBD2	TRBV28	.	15	TGTGCCAGCAGTCAACTAGCGGGAGGCACAGATACGCAGTATTTT	CASSQLAGGTDTQYF
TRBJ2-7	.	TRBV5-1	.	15	TGCGCCAGCAGCTTGGGCGGGACGGACCTCTACGAGCAGTACTTC	CASSLGGTDLYEQYF
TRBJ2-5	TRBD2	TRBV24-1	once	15	TGTGCCACCAGTGATGCCCGCGGGAGCATGGAGACCCAGTACTTC	CATSDARGSMETQYF
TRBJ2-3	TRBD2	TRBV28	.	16	TGTGCCAGCAGTTTTGGGAGACTAGCGGCCACAGATACGCAGTATTTT	CASSFGRLAATDTQYF
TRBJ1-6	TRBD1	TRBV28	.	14	TGTGCCAGCAGTCGGACAGGGCACAATTCACCCCTCCACTTT	CASSRTGHNSPLHF
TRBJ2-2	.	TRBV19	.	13	TGTGCCAGTAGGGAGGGCGGCACCGGGGAGCTGTTTTTT	CASREGGTGELFF
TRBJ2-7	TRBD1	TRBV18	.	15	TGTGCCAGCTCACCAATGCTAGGACAGGGCTACGAGCAGTACTTC	CASSPMLGQGYEQYF
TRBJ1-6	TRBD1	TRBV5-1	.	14	TGCGCCAGCAGCTTGACAGGGGGCGACTCACCCCTCCACTTT	CASSLTGGDSPLHF
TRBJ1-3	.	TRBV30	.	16	TGTGCCTGGAGTGTACCGGGCGGACACTCTGGAAACACCATATATTTT	CAWSVPGGHSGNTIYF
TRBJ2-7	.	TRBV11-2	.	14	TGTGCCAGCAGCTTCCTCCTCTCCCCTTACGAGCAGTACTTC	CASSFLLSPYEQYF
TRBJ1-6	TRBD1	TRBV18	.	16	TGTGCCAGCTCACCATCCCGGGACAGGACCCATTCACCCCTCCACTTT	CASSPSRDRTHSPLHF
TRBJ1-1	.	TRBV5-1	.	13	TGCGCCAGCAGCTTGGCAGTTAACACTGAAGCTTTCTTT	CASSLAVNTEAFF
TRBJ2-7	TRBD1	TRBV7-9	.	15	TGTGCCAGCAGCTCCACAGGGGATCGGGCCTACGAGCAGTACTTC	CASSSTGDRAYEQYF
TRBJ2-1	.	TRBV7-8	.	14	TGTGCCAGCAGCCCCCCCCCTAGCTACAATGAGCAGTTCTTC	CASSPPPSYNEQFF
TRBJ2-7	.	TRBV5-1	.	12	TGCGCCAGCAGCGCGAGCTCCTACGAGCAGTACTTC	CASSASSYEQYF
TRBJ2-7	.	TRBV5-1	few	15	TGCGCCAGCAGGCTGCTAGACCGGAGCTCCTACGAGCAGTACTTC	CASRLLDRSSYEQYF
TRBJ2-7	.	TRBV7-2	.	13	TGTGCCAGCAGTACAGGTTTCTCCTACGAGCAGTACTTC	CASSTGFSYEQYF
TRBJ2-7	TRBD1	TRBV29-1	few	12	TGCAGCGCTGGACAGGGGGCTTACGAGCAGTACTTC	CSAGQGAYEQYF
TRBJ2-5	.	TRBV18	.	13	TGTGCCAGCTCACCACGGTTACGGGAGACCCAGTACTTC	CASSPRLRETQYF
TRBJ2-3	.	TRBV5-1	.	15	TGCGCCAGCAGTGCCCGACAGGACCTACAGGATACGCAGTATTTT	CASSARQDLQDTQYF
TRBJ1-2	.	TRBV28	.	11	TGTGCCAGCACGGGGAACTATGGCTACACCTTC	CASTGNYGYTF
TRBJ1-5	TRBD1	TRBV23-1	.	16	TGCGCCAGCAGTCAAGCGGGACAGGGGAGCAATCAGCCCCAGCATTTT	CASSQAGQGSNQPQHF
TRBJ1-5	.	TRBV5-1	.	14	TGCGCCAGCAGCCCCAGCGGGCTCCGCCAGCCCCAGCATTTT	CASSPSGLRQPQHF
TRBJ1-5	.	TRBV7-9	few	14	TGTGCCAGCAGCTTAGGGGGGGTCAATCAGCCCCAGCATTTT	CASSLGGVNQPQHF
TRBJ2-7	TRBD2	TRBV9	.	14	TGTGCCAGCAGCGCACGACTAGCGGGAGCCGAGCAGTACTTC	CASSARLAGAEQYF
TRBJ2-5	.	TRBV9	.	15	TGTGCCAGCAGCGTAGGCGCCGGAGGTGTGGAGACCCAGTACTTC	CASSVGAGGVETQYF
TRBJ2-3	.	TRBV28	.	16	TGTGCCAGCAGTTTGCTTCCAGGGTCGCGGACAGATACGCAGTATTTT	CASSLLPGSRTDTQYF
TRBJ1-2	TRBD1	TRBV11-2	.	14	TGTGCCAGCAGTCAGGACAGGAGTAACTATGGCTACACCTTC	CASSQDRSNYGYTF
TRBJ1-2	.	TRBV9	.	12	TGTGCCAGCAGCGGCCCGGGCTATGGCTACACCTTC	CASSGPGYGYTF
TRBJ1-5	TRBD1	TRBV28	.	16	TGTGCCAGCAGTTTGCCCGGGACAGGGGACAATCAGCCCCAGCATTTT	CASSLPGTGDNQPQHF
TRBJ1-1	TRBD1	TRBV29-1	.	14	TGCAGCGTCGGACAGGGTGGGATGAACACTGAAGCTTTCTTT	CSVGQGGMNTEAFF